The 29 T cell receptor beta chains given below trace back to one sample, sequenced in a study of cytomegalovirus exposure and HLA in healthy donors. The PCR contained 60 Vbeta and 13 Jbeta primers. Using immunoSEQ multiplex PCR, the repertoire was profiled, and TCRdb retains in-frame clones only, with some absent. The sample carries about 130,000 clones, about 69% recorded once. The sequenced sample consisted of PBMCs. The source of these receptors is a young man in good health and CMV-seronegative.

In this sample, this clone turned up many times. The rearrangement joins TRBV6-4 to TRBJ2-1, with 12 positions matching TRBD2. The CDR3 runs 15 residues. Germline V gene data show CDR1 as MRHNA and CDR2 as SNTAGT. Trimming removed 0 bases from V and 6 bases from J; junction bases left unmatched: 0. The CDR3 loop is CASSDSTSGSNEQFF. In DNA form, the CDR3 reads TGTGCCAGCAGTGACTCGACTAGCGGGAGCAATGAGCAGTTCTTC.

The chain combines TRBV28 with TRBJ2-1, with 9 bases fitting TRBD2. Trimming removed 3 bases from V and 6 bases from J; junction bases left unmatched: 6. The CDR3 length is 15 residues. Germline lookup yields CDR1 MDHEN and CDR2 SYDVKM. CDR3 in DNA: TGTGCCAGCAGTTTTGGCGGGGGGGCCGGCAATGAGCAGTTCTTC. Translating gives CASSFGGGAGNEQFF. Full variable domain (rest looked up from reference TRBV28 and TRBJ2-1): DVKVTQSSRYLVKRTGEKVFLECVQDMDHENMFWYRQDPGLGLRLIYFSYDVKMKEKGDIPEGYSVSREKKERFSLILESASTNQTSMYLCASSFGGGAGNEQFFGPGTRLTVL.

The V call is TRBV5-1, the J call TRBJ2-2; D is perhaps TRBD2 (5 bases). Germline CDR1 and CDR2: SGHRS and YFSETQ. Trimming cost V 5 bases and J 4 bases, with 12 bases left between them. CDR3 length equals 14 residues. In nucleotides, the CDR3 is TGCGCCAGCAGGGACTCCAGTCTCACCGGGGAGCTGTTTTTT. The encoded protein is CASRDSSLTGELFF.

The rearrangement links TRBV7-2 to TRBJ2-7, with D possibly matching TRBD2 (5 bases). Trimming removed 3 bases from V and 3 bases from J, with 9 bases in between. This CDR3 contains 13 residues. The germline V gene has CDR1 SGHTA and CDR2 FQGNSA. The CDR3 loop is CASSLGEVYEQYF. CDR3 nucleotides: TGTGCCAGCAGCTTGGGAGAGGTCTACGAGCAGTACTTC.

The V call is TRBV4-1, the J call TRBJ2-2, with D possibly being TRBD2 (6 bases). This CDR3 has 16 residues. CDR1 is MGHRA, CDR2 YSYEKL, per germline. Trimming removed 1 base from V and 4 bases from J, with 13 bases in between. CDR3 coding DNA: TGCGCCAGCAGCCAAGCCCGGGACTTTTTCACCGGGGAGCTGTTTTTT. This encodes CASSQARDFFTGELFF.

This sequence joins TRBV10-3 and TRBJ1-5; weak D call: TRBD1 (6 bases). CDR3 length: 17 amino acids. V lost 2 bases, J lost 4 bases, and 18 bases lay in between. CDR1 and CDR2 from the germline V gene are ENHRY and SYGVKD. The CDR3 sequence: CAISETRGGQGNQPQHF. CDR3 nucleotide sequence: TGTGCCATCAGTGAGACGCGGGGGGGGCAAGGTAATCAGCCCCAGCATTTT.

The genes are TRBV7-9 and TRBJ2-3; D gene unclear. The CDR3 has 13 residues. With 3 bases removed from V and 1 base from J, the gap between germline ends came to 5 bases. Germline V gene lookup returns CDR1 SEHNR and CDR2 FQNEAQ (reference sequence). The CDR3 coding sequence is TGTGCCAGCAGCTTCCCTGGCACAGATACGCAGTATTTT. Protein sequence: CASSFPGTDTQYF.

V is TRBV29-1 and J is TRBJ1-2; TRBD1 matches at 8 bases. Germline V gene data show CDR1 as SQVTM and CDR2 as ANQGSEA. This CDR3 comprises 12 residues. The CDR3 sequence is CSFRQGRYGYTF. The CDR3 DNA sequence: TGCAGTTTTCGACAGGGGCGATATGGCTACACCTTC.

Only a few counts were recorded for this clone. The chain carries TRBV18 and TRBJ2-3, with 9 bases fitting TRBD1. CDR1 is KGHSH and CDR2 is LQKENI in the germline V gene. The J segment lost 4 bases and the V segment lost 1 base, leaving 3 bases of the junction unmatched. The CDR3 is made up of 15 amino acids. CDR3: CASSPRDRGADTQYF. CDR3 in DNA: TGTGCCAGCTCACCACGTGACAGGGGGGCAGATACGCAGTATTTT.

The chain uses TRBV30 and TRBJ2-1, with 11 bases matching TRBD2. Germline V gives CDR1 GTSNPN, CDR2 SVGIG (reference sequence). With 4 bases clipped from V and 2 bases from J, the junction kept 7 bases outside the gene matches. The CDR3 consists of 16 residues. Here the CDR3 reads CAWKTSGSTPYNEQFF. The CDR3 DNA sequence: TGTGCCTGGAAAACTAGCGGGAGCACGCCCTACAATGAGCAGTTCTTC.

The chain uses TRBV30 and TRBJ2-7; D may be TRBD2 (6 bases). The germline V gene has CDR1 GTSNPN and CDR2 SVGIG (reference sequence). V lost 1 base to trimming and J lost 6 bases, with 13 bases between them. This CDR3 is built from 13 residues. The CDR3 reads CAWSDREYVEQYF. CDR3 in DNA: TGTGCCTGGAGTGATCGGGAGTATGTCGAGCAGTACTTC.

This chain uses TRBV4-1 with TRBJ2-1; TRBD1 might be the D (6 bases). V lost 9 bases and J lost 5, with 17 bases in between. This CDR3 has 14 amino acids. Per germline, CDR1 MGHRA and CDR2 YSYEKL. CDR3 nucleotide sequence: TGCGCCAGTATGGACCTGGGGGCGGACAATGAGCAGTTCTTC. Translating it yields CASMDLGADNEQFF.

V usage is TRBV18 and J usage is TRBJ1-5; D call uncertain. The V gene lost 0 bases and the J gene lost 5 bases, with 14 bases spanning the gap. The CDR3 has 16 amino acids. CDR1 is KGHSH and CDR2 is LQKENI in the germline V gene. In DNA, the CDR3 is TGTGCCAGCTCACCACCCGGGAGCAGCCAGGATCAGCCCCAGCATTTT. This codes for CASSPPGSSQDQPQHF.

A few counts support this clone. The J gene is TRBJ2-2, the V gene TRBV7-9; D is perhaps TRBD1 (5 bases). The CDR3 sequence is 12 residues long. V shed 5 bases and J shed 5 bases, with 6 bases lying between them. Germline V gene lookup returns CDR1 SEHNR and CDR2 FQNEAQ (reference sequence). The CDR3 sequence: CASSQGTGELFF. CDR3 DNA sequence: TGTGCCAGCAGCCAGGGAACCGGGGAGCTGTTTTTT.

V gene TRBV6-5 combines with J gene TRBJ1-1; D gene ambiguous. Between the trimmed V and J ends, which lost 9 bases and 3 bases, there was a span of 14 bases. The germline V gene has CDR1 MNHEY and CDR2 SVGAGI. The CDR3 runs 13 residues. The CDR3, as DNA: TGTGCCAGTAAACCAACGAGGGACACTGAAGCTTTCTTT. Translation: CASKPTRDTEAFF.

The V call is TRBV19, the J call TRBJ2-3; D perhaps matches TRBD1 (5 bases). The CDR3 has 14 amino acids. Trimming left V 2 bases short and J 4 bases short, with 10 bases between. Germline-derived CDR1 and CDR2 are LNHDA and SQIVND (reference sequence). The CDR3 sequence: CASSIRLGADTQYF. The CDR3 DNA reads TGTGCCAGTAGTATAAGATTAGGGGCAGATACGCAGTATTTT.

The chain combines TRBV4-2 with TRBJ2-6; weak D call: TRBD1 (6 bases). This CDR3 has 19 amino acids. V lost 1 base, J lost 4 bases, and 20 bases lay in between. Per germline, CDR1 LGHNA and CDR2 YNFKEQ. The CDR3 here is CASSQVSGSIGQGANVLTF. CDR3 bases: TGTGCCAGCAGCCAAGTTTCGGGGTCGATCGGACAGGGGGCCAACGTCCTGACTTTC.

This sequence joins TRBV4-2 and TRBJ2-2; 10 nucleotides align to TRBD1. This CDR3 is built from 15 residues. Germline assignment: CDR1 LGHNA and CDR2 YNFKEQ. Losses at the gene ends were 4 bases for V and 3 bases for J; bases not matched to a gene: 2. The CDR3 DNA reads as TGTGCCAGCAGCCCCGGGACAGGGGACACCGGGGAGCTGTTTTTT. This translates into CASSPGTGDTGELFF.

The chain recombines TRBV5-1 with TRBJ1-4; D perhaps matches TRBD1 (5 bases). Germline V gives CDR1 SGHRS, CDR2 YFSETQ. The CDR3 is made up of 16 amino acids. The V end lost 3 bases, the J end lost 8 bases, and 20 bases lay between the germline ends. Here the CDR3 DNA reads TGCGCCAGCAGCTCGGACCCAGGGCCATCAGGGGAAAAACTGTTTTTT. Its protein product is CASSSDPGPSGEKLFF.

This sequence joins TRBV27 and TRBJ2-5; 11 bases line up with TRBD2. V trimming: 5 bases; J trimming: 9 bases; junction bases outside the gene matches: 11. The CDR3 has 15 amino acids. CDR1 is MNHEY and CDR2 is SMNVEV in the germline V gene (reference sequence). CDR3 sequence (DNA): TGTGCCAGCAGTGCTCGCTATAGCGGGGGGGCGTCCCAGTACTTC. It translates to CASSARYSGGASQYF.

This clone was observed a few times. The genes are TRBV20-1 and TRBJ2-7; no clear D gene. CDR1 DFQATT and CDR2 SNEGSKA come from the germline V gene (reference sequence). CDR3 length: 11 amino acids. V lost 0 bases, J lost 3 bases, and 3 bases lay in between. CDR3 in DNA: TGCAGTGCTAGAGATTACTACGAGCAGTACTTC. Its protein is CSARDYYEQYF.

This clone came up a few times. In DNA, the CDR3 is TGTGCCAGCAGCTTTCCCCCGTCACCCCTCCACTTT. Translated: CASSFPPSPLHF. The chain carries TRBV7-2 and TRBJ1-6; D unclear. CDR3 length: 12 amino acids. The V gene lost 3 bases and the J gene lost 10 bases, with 7 bases spanning the gap. CDR1 SGHTA and CDR2 FQGNSA come from the germline V gene.

This clone was recorded once. This chain connects TRBV2 to TRBJ2-2; weak D call: TRBD2 (6 bases). The germline CDR1 and CDR2 sequences are SNHLY and FYNNEI. The length of the CDR3 is 14 residues. Trimming left V 6 bases short and J 3 bases short, with 11 bases between. In DNA form, the CDR3 reads TGTGCCAGCAGAACGGGACTGCACACCGGGGAGCTGTTTTTT. Translating gives CASRTGLHTGELFF.

The chain employs TRBV5-1 and TRBJ2-1; tentatively, D is TRBD2 (5 bases). Germline loops: CDR1 SGHRS, CDR2 YFSETQ. The CDR3 is 16 residues long. Between the trimmed V and J ends, which lost 4 bases and 5 bases, there was a span of 19 bases. The CDR3 DNA sequence: TGCGCCAGCAGCCAATCTCCGGGAAGAGGTAACAATGAGCAGTTCTTC. It codes for CASSQSPGRGNNEQFF. The whole variable domain, remainder taken from reference TRBV5-1 and TRBJ2-1, is KAGVTQTPRYLIKTRGQQVTLSCSPISGHRSVSWYQQTPGQGLQFLFEYFSETQRNKGNFPGRFSGRQFSNSRSEMNVSTLELGDSALYLCASSQSPGRGNNEQFFGPGTRLTVL.

The J gene is TRBJ2-7, the V gene TRBV30; perhaps TRBD2 as D (5 bases). The V end was cut by 5 bases, the J end by 6 bases, with 14 bases between. Germline-derived CDR1 and CDR2 are GTSNPN and SVGIG (reference sequence). This CDR3 is 12 amino acids long. CDR3 DNA: TGTGCCTGGGGGGAACGAGGGTCCGAGCAGTACTTC. It encodes CAWGERGSEQYF.

J is TRBJ1-1 and V is TRBV4-1, with TRBD1 as a possible D gene (6 bases). The V end lost 3 bases, the J end lost 0 bases, and 14 bases lay between the germline ends. This CDR3 comprises 16 residues. The germline V gene has CDR1 MGHRA and CDR2 YSYEKL. The CDR3 reads CASSHRRTAMNTEAFF. The CDR3 DNA reads TGCGCCAGCAGCCACCGTAGGACAGCCATGAACACTGAAGCTTTCTTT.

CDR3 protein: CASSLGTGFDEQFF. The CDR3 DNA reads TGTGCCAGCAGCTTAGGGACAGGGTTCGATGAGCAGTTCTTC. This chain joins TRBV11-3 and TRBJ2-1; 8 nucleotides agree with TRBD1. V shed 1 base and J 8 bases; nucleotides not matched to a gene: 4. CDR1 SGHNT and CDR2 YENEEA come from the germline V gene. The CDR3 extends over 14 amino acids.

The J gene is TRBJ2-2, the V gene TRBV4-1; D is perhaps TRBD2 (7 bases). With 3 bases removed from V and 2 bases from J, the gap between germline ends came to 25 bases. This CDR3 spans 20 amino acids. Germline loops: CDR1 MGHRA, CDR2 YSYEKL. The CDR3 region is CASSHPLDSLGGHNTGELFF. Written as DNA, the CDR3 is TGCGCCAGCAGCCACCCACTCGACTCTCTGGGGGGGCACAACACCGGGGAGCTGTTTTTT.

This clone has just a few counts. V is TRBV28 and J is TRBJ1-1; D possibly corresponds to TRBD1 (5 bases). The CDR3 totals 13 residues. CDR1 is MDHEN and CDR2 is SYDVKM in the germline V gene. V shed 5 bases and J shed 4 bases, with 11 bases lying between them. CDR3 region: CASSRQGGTEAFF. CDR3 bases: TGTGCCAGCAGTCGGCAGGGTGGCACTGAAGCTTTCTTT. Combining the CDR3 with reference TRBV28 and TRBJ1-1 gives the whole variable domain DVKVTQSSRYLVKRTGEKVFLECVQDMDHENMFWYRQDPGLGLRLIYFSYDVKMKEKGDIPEGYSVSREKKERFSLILESASTNQTSMYLCASSRQGGTEAFFGQGTRLTVV.